This TCR beta chain was captured in a study of blood T cell repertoires in COVID-19. The overall study: Italy, Spain and the United States were the sources of the convalescent and acute COVID-19 samples. T cells, B-cell-depleted T cells, or PBMCs provided the cDNA or gDNA that served as material.

Before being deemed recovered, Cohort 3 donors had two negative PCRs, clearance, or symptom resolution. Method: immunoSEQ multiplex PCR; TCRdb's copy keeps in-frame clones and lacks some. The sample includes around 150,000 clones, roughly 80% of them seen just once. The CDR3 has 14 residues. V was cut by 4 bases and J by 6 bases, with 16 bases left in between. CDR1 is SGHKS and CDR2 is YYEKEE in the germline V gene (reference sequence). V gene TRBV5-5 combines with J gene TRBJ1-1; D gene ambiguous. Sequencing was carried out using PBMCs or T cells enriched from blood (not recorded which). This TCR was sampled from a woman aged 55-69 years who had recovered from COVID-19. CDR3 sequence (DNA): TGTGCCAGCAGCCGCTACGAGCGAAACGCTGAAGCTTTCTTT. Translating gives CASSRYERNAEAFF.